A selection of T cell receptor beta chains follows, all from one sample in a study of blood T cell repertoires in COVID-19. Sequencing was performed with immunoSEQ multiplex PCR; in TCRdb, only in-frame clones are kept and a portion is missing. The repertoire holds around 380,000 clones, with approximately 77% as singletons. Sequenced sample: peripheral blood. These receptors were collected from a human donor with acute or convalescent COVID-19. The donor label of this sample is uncertain. Each CDR3 is given with its conserved first and last residue. The order of the fields is V gene, J gene, D gene, CDR3 protein. D genes are given only for firm matches.

>TRBV30|TRBJ2-1|.
CAWKLGGNNEQFF
>TRBV4-1|TRBJ2-7|TRBD2
CASSQNLPGGSYEQYF
>TRBV18|TRBJ2-7|.
CASSQGSSLAPSGEQYF
>TRBV18|TRBJ1-5|.
CASSLGRGYQPQHF
>TRBV18|TRBJ1-5|.
CASSPTGLGQPQHF
>TRBV7-2|TRBJ1-3|TRBD1
CASTLIVGTGGNTIYF
>TRBV6-5|TRBJ1-1|.
CASSYSLDTEAFF
>TRBV6-5|TRBJ2-5|.
CASTDRRVAETQYF
>TRBV7-2|TRBJ1-1|.
CASSRRGKGWNTEAFF
>TRBV3-1/TRBV3-2|TRBJ1-2|TRBD1
CASSLGQGTLYGYTF
>TRBV27|TRBJ2-5|.
CASSSQGRGTQYF
>TRBV4-2|TRBJ1-2|.
CAGNEGGNGYTF
>TRBV6-4|TRBJ2-5|.
CASSDGPGETQYF
>TRBV15|TRBJ2-7|TRBD2
CATSRMAGSGGRGSYEQYF
>TRBV28|TRBJ1-1|.
CASSLGPVNTEAFF
>TRBV18|TRBJ2-1|.
CASSPRGTEQFF